The clone carrying this TCR beta chain was recorded a few times. Germline CDR1 is SGHTA and CDR2 is FQGNSA. V shed 0 bases and J shed 6 bases, with 14 bases lying between them. CDR3 length equals 15 residues. This record comes from a study of blood T cells in healthy people across ages. Together with a sample-barcoded 5' primer, a J-beta primer mix was included in a second PCR lasting roughly 6 to 12 cycles. Using its own MiXCR run on the 5' RACE reads, TCRdb lists one record per CDR3 protein. The sample holds 1.5 million or so distinct CDR3 sequences; approximately 42% are singletons and the top ten take around 4%.

Sequenced: blood. J is TRBJ2-5 and V is TRBV7-2; D is possibly TRBD1 (5 bases). The TCR originated in a woman aged 18 to 35 in good health. CDR3 DNA sequence: TGTGCCAGCAGCTTAGCGGGCAGGGTGATGCAGACCCAGTACTTC. It codes for CASSLAGRVMQTQYF.